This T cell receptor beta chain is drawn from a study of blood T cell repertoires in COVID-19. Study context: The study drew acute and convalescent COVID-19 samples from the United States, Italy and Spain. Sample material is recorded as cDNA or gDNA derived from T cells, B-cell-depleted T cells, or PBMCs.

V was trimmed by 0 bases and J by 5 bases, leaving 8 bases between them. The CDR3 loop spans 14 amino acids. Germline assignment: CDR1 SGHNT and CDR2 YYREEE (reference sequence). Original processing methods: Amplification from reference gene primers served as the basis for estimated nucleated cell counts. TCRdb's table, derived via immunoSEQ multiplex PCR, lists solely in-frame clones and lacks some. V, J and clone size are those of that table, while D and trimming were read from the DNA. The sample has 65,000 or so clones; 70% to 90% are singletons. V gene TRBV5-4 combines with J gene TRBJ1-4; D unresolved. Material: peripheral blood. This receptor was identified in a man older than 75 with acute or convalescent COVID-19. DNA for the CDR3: TGTGCCAGCAGCTTGGAGCCTACCAATGAAAAACTGTTTTTT. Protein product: CASSLEPTNEKLFF. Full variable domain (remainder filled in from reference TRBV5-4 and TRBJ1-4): ETGVTQSPTHLIKTRGQQVTLRCSSQSGHNTVSWYQQALGQGPQFIFQYYREEENGRGNFPPRFSGLQFPNYSSELNVNALELDDSALYLCASSLEPTNEKLFFGSGTQLSVL.